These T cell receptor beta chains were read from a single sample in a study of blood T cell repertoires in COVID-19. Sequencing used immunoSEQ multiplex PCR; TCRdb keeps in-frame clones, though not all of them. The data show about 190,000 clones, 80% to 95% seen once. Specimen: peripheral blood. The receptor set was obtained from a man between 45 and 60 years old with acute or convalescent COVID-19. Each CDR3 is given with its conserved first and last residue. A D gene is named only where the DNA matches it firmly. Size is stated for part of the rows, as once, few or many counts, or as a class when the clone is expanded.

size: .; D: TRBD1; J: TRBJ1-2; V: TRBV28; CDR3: CASSPPDRLGYGYTF; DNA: TGTGCCAGCAGTCCCCCGGACAGGCTTGGCTATGGCTACACCTTC
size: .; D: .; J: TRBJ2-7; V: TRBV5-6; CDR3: CASSTGPHGEQYF; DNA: TGTGCCAGCAGCACGGGTCCACATGGCGAGCAGTACTTC
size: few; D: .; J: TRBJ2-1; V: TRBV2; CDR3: CASSYQGIAYNEQFF; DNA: TGTGCCAGCAGTTACCAGGGGATCGCCTACAATGAGCAGTTCTTC
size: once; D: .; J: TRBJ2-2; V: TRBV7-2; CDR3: CASSPLVSTGELFF; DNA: TGTGCCAGCAGCCCCCTAGTATCCACGGGGGAGCTGTTTTTT
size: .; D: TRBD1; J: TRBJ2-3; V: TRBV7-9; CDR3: CASSFGTGGNTQYF; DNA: TGTGCCAGCAGCTTCGGGACAGGGGGTAATACGCAGTATTTT
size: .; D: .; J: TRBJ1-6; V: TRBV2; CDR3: CASSRGNGSPLHF; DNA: TGTGCCAGCAGCAGGGGAAATGGTTCACCCCTCCACTTT
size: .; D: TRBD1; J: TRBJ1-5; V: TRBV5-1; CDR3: CASSRAGQANQPQHF; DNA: TGCGCCAGCAGCCGGGCGGGACAGGCAAATCAGCCCCAGCATTTT
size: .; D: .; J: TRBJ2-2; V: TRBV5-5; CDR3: CASSLHAGRNTGELFF; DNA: TGTGCCAGCAGCTTGCATGCGGGGCGGAACACCGGGGAGCTGTTTTTT
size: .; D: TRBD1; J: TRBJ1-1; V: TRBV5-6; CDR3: CASSLTGGNTEAFF; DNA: TGTGCCAGCAGCTTGACAGGGGGGAACACTGAAGCTTTCTTT
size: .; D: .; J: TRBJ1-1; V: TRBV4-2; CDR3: CASSQDQQVNTEAFF; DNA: TGTGCCAGCAGCCAAGATCAACAGGTCAACACTGAAGCTTTCTTT
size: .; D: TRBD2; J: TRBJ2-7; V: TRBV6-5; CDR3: CASSLAGGSYEQYF; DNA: TGTGCCAGCAGCCTAGCGGGAGGGAGCTACGAGCAGTACTTC
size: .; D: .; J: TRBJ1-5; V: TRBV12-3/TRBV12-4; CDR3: CASSLTDGEPQHF; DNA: TGTGCCAGCAGTCTCACAGACGGGGAACCCCAGCATTTT
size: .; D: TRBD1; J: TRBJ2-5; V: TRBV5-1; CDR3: CASSLGGDSVQETQYF; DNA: TGCGCCAGCAGCTTGGGTGGGGACAGCGTTCAAGAGACCCAGTACTTC
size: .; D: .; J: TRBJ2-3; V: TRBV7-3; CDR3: CASSLRGRGADTQYF; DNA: TGTGCCAGCAGCCTTAGGGGGAGAGGGGCAGATACGCAGTATTTT
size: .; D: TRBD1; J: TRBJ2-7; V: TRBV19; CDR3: CASVNRDSPYEQYF; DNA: TGTGCCAGTGTGAACCGGGACAGTCCCTACGAGCAGTACTTC
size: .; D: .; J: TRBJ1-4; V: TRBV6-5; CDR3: CASIVGRTGDEKLFF; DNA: TGTGCCAGCATTGTTGGGAGGACGGGCGATGAAAAACTGTTTTTT
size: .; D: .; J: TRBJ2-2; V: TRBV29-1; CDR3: CSTAQRATGELFF; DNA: TGCAGCACCGCTCAGCGGGCGACCGGGGAGCTGTTTTTT
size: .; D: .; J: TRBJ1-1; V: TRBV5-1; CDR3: CASSLGGGNTEAFF; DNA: TGCGCCAGCAGCTTGGGGGGAGGGAACACTGAAGCTTTCTTT
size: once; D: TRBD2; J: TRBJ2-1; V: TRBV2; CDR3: CASSEGSGTYNEQFF; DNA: TGTGCCAGCAGTGAAGGGAGCGGGACCTACAATGAGCAGTTCTTC
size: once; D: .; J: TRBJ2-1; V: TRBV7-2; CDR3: CASSSRSGNIVDEQFF; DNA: TGTGCCAGCAGCTCCCGGTCCGGGAACATCGTCGATGAGCAGTTCTTC
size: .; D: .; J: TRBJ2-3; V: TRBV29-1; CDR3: CSVDGTGTDTQYF; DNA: TGCAGCGTTGACGGCACAGGCACAGATACGCAGTATTTT
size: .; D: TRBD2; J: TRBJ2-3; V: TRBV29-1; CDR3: CSVAGGAGGDTQYF; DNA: TGCAGCGTCGCCGGGGGAGCGGGAGGAGATACGCAGTATTTT
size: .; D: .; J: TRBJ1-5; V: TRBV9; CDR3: CASSRSPAVQPQHF; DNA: TGTGCCAGCAGCCGATCTCCCGCGGTCCAGCCCCAGCATTTT
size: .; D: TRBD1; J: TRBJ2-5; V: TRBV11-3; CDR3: CASSKRKTGLETQYF; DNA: TGTGCCAGCAGCAAGAGGAAGACAGGGCTGGAGACCCAGTACTTC
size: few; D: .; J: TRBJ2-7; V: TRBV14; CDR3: CASSQDRSYEQYF; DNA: TGTGCCAGCAGCCAAGATCGGTCCTACGAGCAGTACTTC
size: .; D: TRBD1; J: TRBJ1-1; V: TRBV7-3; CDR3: CASSLDRRAEAFF; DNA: TGTGCCAGCAGCTTGGACAGGCGGGCTGAAGCTTTCTTT
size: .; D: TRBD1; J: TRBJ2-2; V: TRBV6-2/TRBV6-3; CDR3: CASSYDRGRGTGELFF; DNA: TGTGCCAGCAGTTACGACAGGGGGCGCGGCACCGGGGAGCTGTTTTTT
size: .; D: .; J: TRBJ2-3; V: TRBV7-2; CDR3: CASRYGGSTDTQYF; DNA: TGTGCCAGCAGATACGGGGGTAGCACAGATACGCAGTATTTT
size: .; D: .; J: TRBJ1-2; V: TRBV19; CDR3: CASSETASSYTF; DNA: TGTGCCAGTAGTGAAACAGCTAGCAGCTACACCTTC
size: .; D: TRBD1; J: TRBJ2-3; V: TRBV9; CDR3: CASSIQGAGLDTQYF; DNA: TGTGCCAGCAGCATCCAGGGGGCGGGGCTGGATACGCAGTATTTT
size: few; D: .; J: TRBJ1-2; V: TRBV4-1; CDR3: CASSQGMTLANYGYTF; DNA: TGCGCCAGCAGCCAAGGTATGACTCTTGCGAACTATGGCTACACCTTC
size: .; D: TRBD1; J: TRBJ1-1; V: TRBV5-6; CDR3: CASSLLRGQPEAFF; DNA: TGTGCCAGCAGCTTGTTAAGGGGGCAGCCTGAAGCTTTCTTT
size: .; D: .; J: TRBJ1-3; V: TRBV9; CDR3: CASSPRQYLSGNTIYF; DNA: TGTGCCAGCAGCCCCCGACAGTATCTCTCTGGAAACACCATATATTTT
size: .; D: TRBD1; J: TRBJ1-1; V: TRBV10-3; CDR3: CAIAARRTGDTEAFF; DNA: TGTGCCATCGCCGCTCGGCGGACAGGGGACACTGAAGCTTTCTTT
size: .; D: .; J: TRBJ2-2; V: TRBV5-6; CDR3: CASSLGLVLVGGELFF; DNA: TGTGCCAGCAGCTTGGGACTAGTCTTAGTTGGCGGGGAGCTGTTTTTT
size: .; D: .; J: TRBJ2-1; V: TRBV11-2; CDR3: CASSLLASNNEQFF; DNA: TGTGCCAGCAGCTTATTAGCGTCAAACAATGAGCAGTTCTTC
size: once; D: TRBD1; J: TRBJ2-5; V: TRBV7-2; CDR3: CASSMTGGVLETQYF; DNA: TGTGCCAGCAGCATGACAGGGGGTGTACTAGAGACCCAGTACTTC
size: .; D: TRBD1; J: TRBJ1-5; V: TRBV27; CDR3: CASSLLGTGNQPQHF; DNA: TGTGCCAGCAGTTTACTTGGGACAGGCAATCAGCCCCAGCATTTT
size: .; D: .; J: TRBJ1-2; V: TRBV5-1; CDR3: CASSLVPVGLGYGYTF; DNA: TGCGCCAGCAGCTTGGTCCCGGTAGGACTGGGCTATGGCTACACCTTC
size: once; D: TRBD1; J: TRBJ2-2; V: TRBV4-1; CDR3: CASSLSTGTGELFF; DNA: TGCGCCAGCAGCCTCTCGACAGGGACCGGGGAGCTGTTTTTT
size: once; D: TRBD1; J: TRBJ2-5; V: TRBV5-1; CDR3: CASSLGQGYQETQYF; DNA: TGCGCCAGCAGCTTAGGACAGGGGTACCAAGAGACCCAGTACTTC
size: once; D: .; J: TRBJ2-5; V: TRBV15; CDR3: CATSRDSTIQETQYF; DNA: TGTGCCACCAGCAGAGATTCGACTATTCAAGAGACCCAGTACTTC
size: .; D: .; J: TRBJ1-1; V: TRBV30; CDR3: CAWSARTGPTEAFF; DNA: TGTGCCTGGAGTGCCCGTACAGGGCCCACTGAAGCTTTCTTT
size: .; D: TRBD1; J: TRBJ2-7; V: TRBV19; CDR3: CASSTGQGTYEQYF; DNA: TGTGCCAGTAGTACAGGACAGGGGACCTACGAGCAGTACTTC
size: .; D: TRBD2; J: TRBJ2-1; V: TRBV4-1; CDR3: CASSSLAGHSLQFF; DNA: TGCGCCAGCAGCTCCTTAGCGGGGCACTCTTTGCAGTTCTTC
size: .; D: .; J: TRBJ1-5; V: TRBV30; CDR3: CAWNRAGGNQPQHF; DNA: TGTGCCTGGAATCGGGCAGGGGGCAATCAGCCCCAGCATTTT
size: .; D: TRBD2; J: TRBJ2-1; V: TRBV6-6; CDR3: CASWNGRAWNEQFF; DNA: TGTGCCAGCTGGAACGGGAGGGCCTGGAATGAGCAGTTCTTC
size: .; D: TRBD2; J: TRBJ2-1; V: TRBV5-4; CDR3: CASRAGLAGGHEQFF; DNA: TGTGCCAGCAGGGCGGGACTAGCGGGGGGGCATGAGCAGTTCTTC
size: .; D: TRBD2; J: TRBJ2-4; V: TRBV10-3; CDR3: CAISLTSGGIQYF; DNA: TGTGCCATCAGTCTGACTAGCGGGGGAATTCAGTACTTC
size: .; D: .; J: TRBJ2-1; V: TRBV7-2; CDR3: CASSLDRETTYNEQFF; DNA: TGTGCCAGCAGCTTAGACAGGGAAACGACCTACAATGAGCAGTTCTTC
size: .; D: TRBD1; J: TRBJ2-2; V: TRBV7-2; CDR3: CASSPRQGARGGELFF; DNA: TGTGCCAGCAGCCCTAGACAGGGGGCGAGGGGCGGGGAGCTGTTTTTT
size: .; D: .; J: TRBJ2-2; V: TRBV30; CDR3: CAWSRQAHTGELFF; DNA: TGTGCCTGGAGTCGTCAGGCCCACACCGGGGAGCTGTTTTTT
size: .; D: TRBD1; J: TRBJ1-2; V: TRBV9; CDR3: CASSATGNYYGYTF; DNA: TGTGCCAGCAGCGCGACAGGGAATTACTATGGCTACACCTTC
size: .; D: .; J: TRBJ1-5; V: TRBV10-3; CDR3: CAISETTNQPQHF; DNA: TGTGCCATCAGTGAGACTACTAATCAGCCCCAGCATTTT
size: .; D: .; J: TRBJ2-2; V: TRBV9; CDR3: CASSVDGSPGELFF; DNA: TGTGCCAGCAGCGTAGACGGGAGCCCCGGGGAGCTGTTTTTT
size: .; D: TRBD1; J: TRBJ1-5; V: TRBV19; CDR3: CASSRQGDNQPQHF; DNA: TGTGCCAGTAGCAGACAGGGTGACAATCAGCCCCAGCATTTT
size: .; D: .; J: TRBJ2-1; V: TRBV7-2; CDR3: CASSLGRSSTYNEQFF; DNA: TGTGCCAGCAGCTTGGGGCGATCTTCAACCTACAATGAGCAGTTCTTC
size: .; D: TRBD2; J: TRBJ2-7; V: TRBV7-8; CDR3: CASSREREKNEQYF; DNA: TGTGCCAGCAGCCGAGAGCGGGAGAAAAACGAGCAGTACTTC
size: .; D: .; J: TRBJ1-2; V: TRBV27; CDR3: CASSQPGVGYGYTF; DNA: TGTGCCAGCAGCCAGCCAGGGGTTGGCTATGGCTACACCTTC